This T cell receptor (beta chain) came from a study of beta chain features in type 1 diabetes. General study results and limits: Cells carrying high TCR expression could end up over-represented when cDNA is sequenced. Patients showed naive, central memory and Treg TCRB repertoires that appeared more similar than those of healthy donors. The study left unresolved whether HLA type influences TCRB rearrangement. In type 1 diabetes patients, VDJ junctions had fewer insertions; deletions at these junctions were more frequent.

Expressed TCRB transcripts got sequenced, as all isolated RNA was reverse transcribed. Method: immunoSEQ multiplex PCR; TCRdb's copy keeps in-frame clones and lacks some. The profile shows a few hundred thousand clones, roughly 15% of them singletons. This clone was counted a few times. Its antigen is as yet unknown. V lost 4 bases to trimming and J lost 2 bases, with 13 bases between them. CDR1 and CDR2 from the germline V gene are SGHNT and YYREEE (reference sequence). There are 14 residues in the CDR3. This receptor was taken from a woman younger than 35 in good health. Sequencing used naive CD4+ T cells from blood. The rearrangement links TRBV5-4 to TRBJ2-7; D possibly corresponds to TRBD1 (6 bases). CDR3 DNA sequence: TGTGCCAGCAGCATACAGGGCCAAACCTACGAGCAGTACTTC. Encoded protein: CASSIQGQTYEQYF.